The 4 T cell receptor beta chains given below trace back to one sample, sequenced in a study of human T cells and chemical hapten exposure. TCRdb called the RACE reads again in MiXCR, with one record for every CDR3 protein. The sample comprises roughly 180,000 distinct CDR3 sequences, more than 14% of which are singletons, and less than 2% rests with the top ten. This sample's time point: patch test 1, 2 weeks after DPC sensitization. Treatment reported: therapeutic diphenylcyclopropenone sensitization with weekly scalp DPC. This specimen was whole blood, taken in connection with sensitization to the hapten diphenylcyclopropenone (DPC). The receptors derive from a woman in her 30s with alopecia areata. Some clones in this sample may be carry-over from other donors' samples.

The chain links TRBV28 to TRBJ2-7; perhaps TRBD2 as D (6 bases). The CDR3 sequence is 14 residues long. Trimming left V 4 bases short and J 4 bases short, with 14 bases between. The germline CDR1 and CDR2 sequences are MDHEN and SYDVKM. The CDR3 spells CASSYPGTGYEQYF. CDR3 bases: TGTGCCAGCAGTTACCCCGGGACTGGGTACGAGCAGTACTTC. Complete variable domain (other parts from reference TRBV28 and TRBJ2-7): DVKVTQSSRYLVKRTGEKVFLECVQDMDHENMFWYRQDPGLGLRLIYFSYDVKMKEKGDIPEGYSVSREKKERFSLILESASTNQTSMYLCASSYPGTGYEQYFGPGTRLTVT.

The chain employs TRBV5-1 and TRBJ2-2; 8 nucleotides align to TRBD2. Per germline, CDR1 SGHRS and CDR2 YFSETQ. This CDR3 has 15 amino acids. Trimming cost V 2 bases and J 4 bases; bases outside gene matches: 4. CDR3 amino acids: CASSFSAGVTGELFF. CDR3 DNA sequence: TGCGCCAGCAGCTTCTCAGCGGGAGTCACCGGGGAGCTGTTTTTT.

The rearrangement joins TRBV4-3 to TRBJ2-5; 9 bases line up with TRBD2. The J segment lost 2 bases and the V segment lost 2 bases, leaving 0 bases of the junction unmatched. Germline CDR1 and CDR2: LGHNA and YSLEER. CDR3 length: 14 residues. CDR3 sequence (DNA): TGCGCCAGCAGCCAAACTAGCGGGCAAGAGACCCAGTACTTC. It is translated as CASSQTSGQETQYF.

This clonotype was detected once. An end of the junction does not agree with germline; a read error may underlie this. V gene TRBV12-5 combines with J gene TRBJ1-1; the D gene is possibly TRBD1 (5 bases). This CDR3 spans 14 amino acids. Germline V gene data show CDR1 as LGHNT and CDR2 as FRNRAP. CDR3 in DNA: TGTGCTAGTGGTTTGGGGACACAGAACACTAAAGCTTTCTTT. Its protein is CASGLGTQNTKAFF. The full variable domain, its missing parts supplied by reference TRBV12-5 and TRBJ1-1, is DARVTQTPRHKVTEMGQEVTMRCQPILGHNTVFWYRQTMMQGLELLAYFRNRAPLDDSGMPKDRFSAEMPDATLATLKIQPSEPRDSAVYFCASGLGTQNTKAFFGQGTRLTVV.